This TCR beta chain was found in a study of identical twins. Overall study findings and caveats: The models gave estimates that fell short of the out-of-frame TCR alpha sharing seen in monozygotic twins. The presence of invariant MAIT and iNKT cells could partly confound analyses of zero-insertion sequences.

This clonotype was seen repeatedly, ten times or more. Its specificity is not known. In TCRdb, the 5' RACE reads were re-called with MiXCR into one record per CDR3 protein. The sample consists of roughly 720,000 distinct CDR3 sequences, 15% to 20% of them appearing once. This CDR3 has 11 residues. The germline V gene has CDR1 ENHRY and CDR2 SYGVKD. V shed 0 bases and J shed 6 bases, with 3 bases lying between them. In addition, the sample was reused for a study of T cells expressing NK-cell markers. That investigation notes: An anti-gamma-delta TCR antibody restricted sorting to alpha-beta TCR T cells in several experiments. The study found dominant NKG2C+ clonotypes at about 1.0-8% of CD8+ T cells in six donors.

The TCR sequence derives from a woman aged 18-35 years in good health. J is TRBJ2-7 and V is TRBV10-3; unclear D gene. What was sequenced was PBMCs. The CDR3 protein is CAISESGEQYF. The CDR3 DNA reads TGTGCCATCAGTGAGTCGGGCGAGCAGTACTTC.